A single sample is the source of the 3 T cell receptor beta chains below, sequenced in a study of cytomegalovirus exposure and HLA in healthy donors. Sequencing used immunoSEQ multiplex PCR; TCRdb keeps in-frame clones, though not all of them. The repertoire holds 95,000 to 150,000 clones, with approximately 88% as singletons. The sample consisted of PBMCs. The origin of the receptors is a woman under 30 in good health and CMV-seronegative.

The chain is built from TRBV29-1 and TRBJ2-7; 8 nucleotides line up with TRBD2. This CDR3 is built from 14 residues. V shed 6 bases, J shed 1 base, and the junction held 8 bases outside the gene matches. The germline V gene has CDR1 SQVTM and CDR2 ANQGSEA. The CDR3 DNA reads as TGCAGCGTGCCGGGACTAGTGCCGTCCTACGAGCAGTACTTC. Translated, it gives CSVPGLVPSYEQYF.

The CDR3 nucleotides are TGCAGCGCGGGACAGGGGAAAACTGAAGCTTTCTTT. It translates to CSAGQGKTEAFF. The chain couples TRBV29-1 to TRBJ1-1; 10 nucleotides line up with TRBD1. Germline CDR1 reads SQVTM; CDR2 reads ANQGSEA. V lost 7 bases, J lost 5 bases, and 4 bases stayed unmatched. The CDR3 spans 12 residues.

CDR3 coding DNA: TGCGCCAGCAGCCGAGGGGGGGGCCGTCGGTTCTACGAGCAGTACTTC. It is translated as CASSRGGGRRFYEQYF. The rearrangement links TRBV4-1 to TRBJ2-7, with D perhaps matching TRBD2 (7 bases). CDR3 size: 16 residues. V lost 4 bases and J 3 bases, leaving 19 bases between the germline ends. Looked up from germline, CDR1 is MGHRA and CDR2 is YSYEKL.